These T cell receptor beta chains were read from a single sample in a study of CD8+ T cells in alopecia areata. Method: immunoSEQ multiplex PCR; TCRdb's copy keeps in-frame clones and lacks some. This table has 65,000 to 100,000 clones, roughly half appearing once. What was sequenced was NKG2D-high CD8+ T cells sorted from blood. These receptors originate from a human donor with alopecia areata. The CDR3 runs from the conserved cysteine through the conserved F or W.

TRBJ2-7,TRBV29-1,CSIAWSGTGGTYEQYF
TRBJ1-5,TRBV29-1,CSVSDSNQPQHF
TRBJ2-7,TRBV9,CASSAPGHYEQYF
TRBJ1-1,TRBV27,CASSPPGGHTEAFF
TRBJ2-1,TRBV5-4,CASSFAGNYEQFF
TRBJ1-2,TRBV9,CASSPGTGDYTF
TRBJ2-7,TRBV7-9,CASSPRDKYPYEQYF
TRBJ1-2,TRBV28,CASRQLNVYGYTF
TRBJ1-5,TRBV27,CASSPFWGSGNQPQHF
TRBJ1-5,TRBV11-2,CASSPGTHNQPQHF
TRBJ2-1,TRBV19,CASSNYNEQFF
TRBJ2-5,TRBV28,CASSSPDREASETQYF
TRBJ1-2,TRBV29-1,CSVKTGGSYGYTF
TRBJ2-7,TRBV27,CASSSHPFNEQYF
TRBJ2-1,TRBV7-9,CASSPQVGPEQFF
TRBJ2-2,TRBV11-2,CASSRDSYTGELFF
TRBJ2-1,TRBV27,CASSRQNNEQFF
TRBJ1-1,TRBV7-9,CASSPQGANTEAFF
TRBJ1-2,TRBV6-5,CASSYYGTDYGYTF
TRBJ2-7,TRBV5-6,CASSPGGTYYEQYF
TRBJ1-1,TRBV2,CASRDGRTGVNTEAFF
TRBJ2-3,TRBV28,CASSFLAGGTDTQYF
TRBJ2-1,TRBV30,CAYETTDSDEQFF
TRBJ1-5,TRBV27,CASSLSKGLDQPQHF
TRBJ2-7,TRBV29-1,CSVEELRGYEQYF
TRBJ2-1,TRBV28,CASSHDGPKQFF
TRBJ1-1,TRBV29-1,CSVSQGFDTEAFF
TRBJ2-1,TRBV7-2,CASSLASGGINEQFF
TRBJ1-1,TRBV29-1,CSVGDGVNTEAFF
TRBJ1-2,TRBV29-1,CSVAPPNYGYTF
TRBJ2-3,TRBV29-1,CSVEGGQGVTDTQYF
TRBJ2-7,TRBV11-2,CASSFTENYEQYF
TRBJ2-7,TRBV5-1,CASSLRGANYEQYF
TRBJ1-6,TRBV4-1,CASSQRTGDNSPLHF
TRBJ1-1,TRBV28,CASSRAVKAFF
TRBJ2-3,TRBV27,CASSSQAGAGTDTQYF
TRBJ2-5,TRBV5-1,CASSLEKTQYF
TRBJ2-7,TRBV7-9,CASSGPTSVAYEQYF
TRBJ1-1,TRBV18,CASSPVGGGTEAFF
TRBJ2-7,TRBV30,CAWSLDKGEQYF
TRBJ2-5,TRBV6-5,CASSPGETQYF
TRBJ2-1,TRBV13,CASSLVSRQRYNEQFF
TRBJ2-7,TRBV4-1,CASSRRTGSYEQYF
TRBJ1-1,TRBV6-5,CASSLRWNTEAFF
TRBJ2-3,TRBV27,CASSLEGATDTQYF
TRBJ2-7,TRBV27,CASSRGGDEQYF
TRBJ2-7,TRBV2,CASSMGAYLTEQYF
TRBJ1-1,TRBV4-1,CASSQEAGFGTEAFF
TRBJ2-5,TRBV4-1,CASRGGEETQYF
TRBJ2-7,TRBV28,CASSLDGADEQYF
TRBJ2-1,TRBV9,CASSPYRNEQFF
TRBJ1-5,TRBV27,CASSQNRAQPQHF
TRBJ2-7,TRBV13,CASSLNIGTVPYEQYF
TRBJ2-3,TRBV28,CASRPTGLAGGQADTQYF
TRBJ2-3,TRBV29-1,CSVAGQGVDTQYF
TRBJ2-7,TRBV11-2,CASSLDNEQYF
TRBJ2-5,TRBV5-6,CASSSDSGFQETQYF
TRBJ2-3,TRBV28,CASSTFTDTQYF